The entry that follows covers one T cell receptor (beta chain) sequence. The entry originates in a study of blood T cell repertoires in COVID-19. Study as a whole: The analysed material was cDNA or gDNA that came from T cells, B-cell-depleted T cells, or PBMCs.

In the original analysis: Estimated nucleated cell counts came from reference gene primer amplification. Using immunoSEQ multiplex PCR, the repertoire was profiled, and TCRdb retains in-frame clones only, with some absent. The V and J calls and clone size come from that table; D and trimming were worked out from the DNA. The table has 50,000 to 65,000 clones, 76% seen once; the top ten hold roughly 6.7%. The CDR3 runs to 15 residues. V gave up 2 bases and J gave up 6 bases; unmatched junction bases: 9. Germline V gene data show CDR1 as MDHEN and CDR2 as SYDVKM. The specimen was peripheral blood. The clonotype was recovered from a woman aged 45-60 years with active or convalescent COVID-19. This sequence joins TRBV28 and TRBJ2-7, with TRBD1 matching over 8 bases. The CDR3 is CASSLGDRLWGEQYF. Written as DNA, the CDR3 is TGTGCCAGCAGTTTAGGGGACAGGCTCTGGGGCGAGCAGTACTTC.